This T cell receptor (beta chain) derives from a study of blood T cell repertoires in COVID-19. For the study at large: T cells, B-cell-depleted T cells, or PBMCs supplied cDNA or gDNA.

In the original analysis: Amplification with reference gene primers provided the estimates of nucleated cell counts. Sequenced by immunoSEQ multiplex PCR; TCRdb stores in-frame clones only, minus some. That table gives V, J and clone size, and the DNA gave D and trimming. Of roughly 34,000 clones listed, almost 90% are singletons. The CDR3 runs to 15 residues. The V and J ends lost 5 bases and 4 bases, in that order; junction bases with no gene match: 5. The germline CDR1 and CDR2 sequences are SGHVS and FNYEAQ. Sequenced input: peripheral blood. The rearrangement uses TRBV7-6 and TRBJ1-6; 7 bases agree with TRBD1. This clonotype was sampled from a man aged 60 to 69 with active COVID-19. The CDR3 region has the DNA TGTGCCAGCAGCCCTCGACAGGGATATAATTCACCCCTCCACTTT. As protein: CASSPRQGYNSPLHF.